This is a list of T cell receptor beta chains from one sample in a study of control samples from healthy donors and cancer patients. Clones were sequenced by immunoSEQ multiplex PCR, and TCRdb holds only the in-frame ones, with some missing. The sample shows some 160,000 clones, roughly 90% of them seen only once. The sequenced sample was blood. All receptors derive from a woman under 40 in good health. Both conserved end residues are trimmed from each CDR3.

V gene: TRBV6-6
J gene: TRBJ2-5
CDR3 protein: ASSHKRLQGAEETQY

V gene: TRBV6-6
J gene: TRBJ2-2
CDR3 protein: ASSYSSGAGELF

V gene: TRBV12-3/TRBV12-4
J gene: TRBJ1-1
CDR3 protein: ASGQGGHTEAF

V gene: TRBV5-4
J gene: TRBJ2-3
CDR3 protein: ASSPPIGWESDTQY

V gene: TRBV5-1
J gene: TRBJ1-6
CDR3 protein: ASSPVGGISPLH

V gene: TRBV12-3/TRBV12-4
J gene: TRBJ1-4
CDR3 protein: ASSLNPGKLF

V gene: TRBV4-1
J gene: TRBJ1-2
CDR3 protein: ASSLRQALYGYT

V gene: TRBV9
J gene: TRBJ2-2
CDR3 protein: ASSATTSGGSGRTGELF

V gene: TRBV7-9
J gene: TRBJ2-7
CDR3 protein: ASSLLETSYEQY

V gene: TRBV4-2
J gene: TRBJ2-7
CDR3 protein: ASSQESAGSYEQY

V gene: TRBV18
J gene: TRBJ2-5
CDR3 protein: ASSPGTEETQY

V gene: TRBV3-1/TRBV3-2
J gene: TRBJ2-5
CDR3 protein: ASSQEGAGETQY

V gene: TRBV4-1
J gene: TRBJ1-1
CDR3 protein: ASSQGPYPGRAEAF

V gene: TRBV13
J gene: TRBJ1-2
CDR3 protein: ASSLHRVDYGYT

V gene: TRBV5-1
J gene: TRBJ2-5
CDR3 protein: ASSSVSRGTETQY

V gene: TRBV4-1
J gene: TRBJ1-1
CDR3 protein: ASSQGVIGAKREAF

V gene: TRBV3-1/TRBV3-2
J gene: TRBJ2-1
CDR3 protein: ASSQTRLGNEQF

V gene: TRBV15
J gene: TRBJ1-3
CDR3 protein: ATSRGQVESGNTIY

V gene: TRBV13
J gene: TRBJ1-2
CDR3 protein: ASSSGSQDGYT

V gene: TRBV19
J gene: TRBJ2-3
CDR3 protein: ASSTRMTDTQY

V gene: TRBV10-1
J gene: TRBJ2-5
CDR3 protein: ASSGGAGTSGEETQY

V gene: TRBV14
J gene: TRBJ1-5
CDR3 protein: ASSQGGVEQPQH

V gene: TRBV19
J gene: TRBJ1-5
CDR3 protein: ASSIDQGINQPQH

V gene: TRBV28
J gene: TRBJ1-2
CDR3 protein: ASSLRGANYGYT

V gene: TRBV5-6
J gene: TRBJ1-1
CDR3 protein: ASSVPRTANTEAF

V gene: TRBV6-6
J gene: TRBJ2-3
CDR3 protein: ASSYGRGLSTDTQY

V gene: TRBV28
J gene: TRBJ2-3
CDR3 protein: ASSFSGTDTQY

V gene: TRBV18
J gene: TRBJ2-2
CDR3 protein: ASSPLALADTGELF

V gene: TRBV24-1
J gene: TRBJ2-3
CDR3 protein: ATSDSGTSRQY

V gene: TRBV3-1/TRBV3-2
J gene: TRBJ1-3
CDR3 protein: ASSRGTGGNTIY

V gene: TRBV2
J gene: TRBJ2-2
CDR3 protein: ASSELWTALNTGELF

V gene: TRBV4-2
J gene: TRBJ2-7
CDR3 protein: ASSQERARDLHLYEQY

V gene: TRBV29-1
J gene: TRBJ2-2
CDR3 protein: SVQGENTGELF

V gene: TRBV4-2
J gene: TRBJ2-7
CDR3 protein: ASSQVLGGGDEQY

V gene: TRBV5-1
J gene: TRBJ2-2
CDR3 protein: ASSLVHNTGELF

V gene: TRBV9
J gene: TRBJ1-3
CDR3 protein: ASSVQPSYSGNTIY

V gene: TRBV11-1
J gene: TRBJ2-7
CDR3 protein: ASSLDRGEQY

V gene: TRBV5-1
J gene: TRBJ2-2
CDR3 protein: ASSLTNTGELF

V gene: TRBV9
J gene: TRBJ2-3
CDR3 protein: ASSGGGTLTDTQY

V gene: TRBV5-6
J gene: TRBJ2-5
CDR3 protein: ASSFVAGLGETQY

V gene: TRBV6-2/TRBV6-3
J gene: TRBJ1-1
CDR3 protein: ASSYGVTMNTEAF

V gene: TRBV28
J gene: TRBJ1-1
CDR3 protein: ASNPGPSRAEAF

V gene: TRBV28
J gene: TRBJ2-3
CDR3 protein: ASSFASGQLQY

V gene: TRBV15
J gene: TRBJ2-3
CDR3 protein: ATSRDRRQASSSTDTQY

V gene: TRBV27
J gene: TRBJ2-7
CDR3 protein: ASRSGRGTYEQY

V gene: TRBV19
J gene: TRBJ2-1
CDR3 protein: ASRGVGDEQF

V gene: TRBV6-4
J gene: TRBJ1-6
CDR3 protein: ASSDYREGDSPLH

V gene: TRBV11-2
J gene: TRBJ2-7
CDR3 protein: ASSPGTSYEQY

V gene: TRBV14
J gene: TRBJ2-7
CDR3 protein: ASSQGAGLASREQY

V gene: TRBV5-1
J gene: TRBJ2-5
CDR3 protein: ASSLEGVQETQY

V gene: TRBV5-4
J gene: TRBJ1-6
CDR3 protein: ASSLGRNSPLH

V gene: TRBV7-9
J gene: TRBJ2-7
CDR3 protein: ASSLLGGLASYEQY

V gene: TRBV28
J gene: TRBJ1-4
CDR3 protein: ASSPGRRTNEKLF